This TCR beta chain is from a study of early T cells in non-severe SARS-CoV-2 infection. Across the whole study: Sequencing used unsorted whole-blood bulk RNA, so chains lack pairing. General study points: Private and CD4 specificities were missed by VDJdb matching, which favored anti-spike CD8 responses.

Germline V gene lookup returns CDR1 SGHTA and CDR2 FQGNSA. The CDR3 has 15 residues. V was shortened by 4 bases and J by 2 bases, with 12 bases between the two germline ends. This clonotype was seen many times. Its target is unknown. Unique molecular identifiers (one per individual cDNA molecule) were attached. TCRdb analysed the 5' RACE reads with MiXCR anew, one entry per CDR3 protein. The repertoire holds roughly 63,000 distinct CDR3 sequences, roughly 13% seen once, with around 5% in the top ten. The chain has TRBV7-2 and TRBJ1-5, with D perhaps matching TRBD1 (5 bases). The TCR comes from an adult who was a healthcare worker with PCR-confirmed SARS-CoV-2 infection or an uninfected control (not recorded which). The sample comprised whole blood. CDR3 residues: CASSSQGFGNQPQHF. In nucleotides, the CDR3 is TGTGCCAGCAGCTCTCAGGGTTTCGGCAATCAGCCCCAGCATTTT.